This is a list of T cell receptor beta chains from one sample in a study of T cells expressing NK-cell markers. TCRdb reprocessed the 5' RACE reads and keeps a single row for each CDR3 protein, giving no DNA. The sample shows under 500,000 distinct CDR3 sequences, and 6% to 9.5% sits with its ten largest clones. Sequenced: blood T cells: a sorted CD56 or NKG2C T cell subset, CD4+ or CD8+ T cells, or bulk PBMC T cells (not recorded which). The origin of the receptors is a woman between 18 and 70 years old in good health. The CDR3 runs from the conserved cysteine through the conserved F or W. Each record gives: J gene, V gene, CDR3 protein.

TRBJ1-2 | TRBV20-1 | CSAQDRGYGYTF
TRBJ1-2 | TRBV6-2/TRBV6-3 | CASEGPHSGDNYGYTF
TRBJ2-1 | TRBV10-3 | CAISGPDRGQFF
TRBJ1-1 | TRBV19 | CASSTGQVNTEAFF
TRBJ2-4 | TRBV10-3 | CAISESSGTVAKNIQYF
TRBJ1-6 | TRBV12-3/TRBV12-4 | CASTPGTMDSPLHF
TRBJ2-6 | TRBV5-1 | CASSFPTSGANVLTF
TRBJ2-1 | TRBV11-2 | CASSIRQGSYNEQFF
TRBJ1-1 | TRBV20-1 | CSAQINRDNTEAFF
TRBJ2-1 | TRBV20-1 | CSAPRVGFNEQFF
TRBJ1-2 | TRBV7-9 | CASSEILPNYGYTF
TRBJ2-2 | TRBV29-1 | CSASAGGNTGELFF
TRBJ2-2 | TRBV9 | CASSVVYPPGELFF
TRBJ1-2 | TRBV4-3 | CASSQLRAGPYGYTF
TRBJ1-1 | TRBV18 | CASSPIGVGELNTEAFF
TRBJ1-6 | TRBV11-2 | CASSLEGQGWNSPLHF
TRBJ2-7 | TRBV4-2 | CASSRGTDNLYEQYF
TRBJ2-2 | TRBV7-9 | CASSLLSGSHTGELFF
TRBJ2-3 | TRBV6-6 | CASSYRPGDTQYF
TRBJ2-1 | TRBV20-1 | CSARDTSGYNEQFF
TRBJ2-7 | TRBV20-1 | CSARDILAGATYEQYF
TRBJ1-1 | TRBV7-2 | CASSPRPLGISFF